The 20 T cell receptor beta chains given below trace back to one sample, sequenced in a study of control samples from healthy donors and cancer patients. This table comes from immunoSEQ multiplex PCR, and its TCRdb copy is limited to in-frame clones, with some not included. In the table there are 90,000 to 100,000 clones, about nine tenths of which are singletons. Material for sequencing was blood. The receptors derive from a woman aged 70-85 years in good health.

V and J are TRBV15 and TRBJ2-7, with 8 bases fitting TRBD1. After removal of 5 bases from V and 4 bases from J, the junction contained 10 bases not matched to a gene. This CDR3 spans 15 amino acids. Germline CDR1 is LNHNV and CDR2 is YYDKDF (reference sequence). The CDR3 region is CATSAGTGFTYEQYF. The CDR3 DNA follows: TGTGCCACCAGCGCCGGGACAGGATTTACTTACGAGCAGTACTTC.

In its sample, this clone was seen a few times. The V gene is TRBV19, the J gene TRBJ2-5, with 10 bases fitting TRBD1. The V gene's germline CDR1 is LNHDA and CDR2 SQIVND (reference sequence). This CDR3 is 14 amino acids long. Trimming took 5 bases from V and 7 from J; bases not matched to a gene: 7. The DNA of the CDR3 is TGTGCCAGTAGTGGGACGACAGGGGGCGGGACCCAGTACTTC. Its translation is CASSGTTGGGTQYF. The variable domain in full, completed from reference TRBV19 and TRBJ2-5, reads DGGITQSPKYLFRKEGQNVTLSCEQNLNHDAMYWYRQDPGQGLRLIYYSQIVNDFQKGDIAEGYSVSREKKESFPLTVTSAQKNPTAFYLCASSGTTGGGTQYFGPGTRLLVL.

This chain uses TRBV5-1 with TRBJ2-7; 8 nucleotides agree with TRBD1. With 0 bases clipped from V and 3 bases from J, the junction kept 5 bases outside the gene matches. Germline V gives CDR1 SGHRS, CDR2 YFSETQ. There are 15 residues in the CDR3. This chain's CDR3 is CASSLGGGQGYEQYF. The CDR3 bases are TGCGCCAGCAGCTTGGGGGGAGGACAGGGCTACGAGCAGTACTTC.

The CDR3: CASSQDRLNGGRPEQFF. CDR3 nucleotides: TGTGCCAGCAGCCAAGATCGGTTGAACGGCGGGAGGCCTGAGCAGTTCTTC. The gene calls are TRBV3-1 (or the pseudogene TRBV3-2) and TRBJ2-1, with 8 bases lining up with TRBD2. From germline, CDR1 is LGHDT and CDR2 YNNKEL (reference sequence). J gave up 9 bases and V 0 bases, and 13 bases lay outside the gene matches. The CDR3 spans 17 residues.

This clone was found once. The rearrangement links TRBV24-1 to TRBJ2-2, with D hard to call. The germline V gene encodes CDR1 KGHDR and CDR2 SFDVKD. V gave up 2 bases and J gave up 6 bases, with 9 bases separating them. There are 14 residues in the CDR3. As DNA, the CDR3 is TGTGCCACCAGTGATTCGGGTAGGGCCGGGGAGCTGTTTTTT. Its protein is CATSDSGRAGELFF.

The J gene is TRBJ2-7, the V gene TRBV23-1; D uncertain. TRBV23-1 is filed as an ORF, its function uncertain. Deletions cut 6 bases from V and 3 bases from J, with 21 bases between. This CDR3 is 16 amino acids long. CDR3 coding DNA: TGCGCCAGCAGAGTATGTGGCAAAAGTGTGTTCTACGAGCAGTACTTC. It yields the protein CASRVCGKSVFYEQYF.

This sequence joins TRBV30 and TRBJ2-1; the D gene is possibly TRBD2 (5 bases). This CDR3 region has 15 residues. The germline gives CDR1 GTSNPN, CDR2 SVGIG (reference sequence). V shed 2 bases and J shed 4 bases, with 15 bases lying between them. CDR3 nucleotides: TGTGCCTGGAGTCAAAAGAGGAGAGGGTACAATGAGCAGTTCTTC. Translated, it gives CAWSQKRRGYNEQFF.

This clone was detected a few times. The rearrangement joins TRBV6-5 to TRBJ1-5; D gene uncertain. The CDR3 is 14 amino acids. Germline V lookup: CDR1 MNHEY, CDR2 SVGAGI. The ends were cut back, 6 bases at V and 2 bases at J, with 11 bases in the middle. As DNA, the CDR3 is TGTGCCAGCAGCCTTCCGGGCCGCAATCAGCCCCAGCATTTT. Residues: CASSLPGRNQPQHF.

The chain combines TRBV4-3 with TRBJ1-2; maybe TRBD1 (5 bases). The V and J ends lost 4 bases and 6 bases respectively, with 18 bases between them. The germline V gene encodes CDR1 LGHNA and CDR2 YSLEER. The CDR3 consists of 15 residues. CDR3 loop: CASSPRASQGDGYTF. The CDR3 nucleotides are TGCGCCAGCAGCCCCCGGGCATCCCAGGGAGATGGCTACACCTTC.

The table lists this clone with a count of one. V is TRBV5-5 and J is TRBJ1-3; D perhaps matches TRBD1 (6 bases). The germline CDR1 and CDR2 sequences are SGHKS and YYEKEE (reference sequence). V was shortened by 4 bases and J by 4 bases, with 12 bases between the two germline ends. The CDR3 contains 14 residues. The CDR3: CASSPTGIGNTIYF. The CDR3 region has the DNA TGTGCCAGCAGCCCTACAGGGATCGGAAACACCATATATTTT.

The rearrangement joins TRBV10-2 to TRBJ2-7; 7 bases map to TRBD1. Germline V gene sequence: CDR1 WSHSY, CDR2 SAAADI. V was clipped by 4 bases and J by 4 bases; unmatched bases: 4. The CDR3 has 13 residues. CDR3 residues: CASSGDSSYEQYF. CDR3 in DNA: TGCGCCAGCAGTGGGGACAGCTCTTACGAGCAGTACTTC.

The V gene is TRBV19, the J gene TRBJ1-2; D not certain. Germline V gene lookup returns CDR1 LNHDA and CDR2 SQIVND (reference sequence). CDR3 size: 13 residues. The V gene lost 4 bases and the J gene lost 2 bases, with 8 bases spanning the gap. The CDR3 DNA is TGTGCCAGTAGTAGCCAACTCAACTATGGCTACACCTTC. This translates into CASSSQLNYGYTF.

The chain is built from TRBV2 and TRBJ2-3, with TRBD1 matching 8 bases. The CDR3 runs to 14 residues. Germline V CDR1 and CDR2: SNHLY, FYNNEI. Trimming removed 3 bases from V and 4 bases from J; junction bases left unmatched: 3. CDR3 amino acids: CASSEDRAADTQYF. CDR3 nucleotide sequence: TGTGCCAGCAGTGAGGACAGGGCTGCAGATACGCAGTATTTT.

V gene TRBV3-1 (or the pseudogene TRBV3-2) combines with J gene TRBJ1-1; D is unresolved. From germline, CDR1 is LGHDT and CDR2 YNNKEL (reference sequence). V gave up 6 bases and J gave up 4 bases, with 12 bases separating them. CDR3 size: 13 residues. DNA for the CDR3: TGTGCCAGCAGGGGCCCGTGGGGCACTGAAGCTTTCTTT. Its protein product is CASRGPWGTEAFF.

The chain recombines TRBV24-1 with TRBJ2-5; D unresolved. V was cut by 5 bases and J by 5 bases, with 14 bases left in between. CDR3 length equals 14 residues. Germline loops: CDR1 KGHDR, CDR2 SFDVKD. CDR3 DNA sequence: TGTGCCACCAGTGGGCCGCCTAGGTACGAGACCCAGTACTTC. It codes for CATSGPPRYETQYF.

The chain combines TRBV6-2 or TRBV6-3 with TRBJ2-7; 9 bases fit TRBD1. The junction had 9 bases not matched to a gene; V was cut back by 0 bases and J by 3 bases. Per germline, CDR1 MNHEY and CDR2 SVGEGT. The CDR3 is 17 residues long. CDR3 bases: TGTGCCAGCAGTTACTCGGCCGGGACAGGGAAACACTACGAGCAGTACTTC. This gives the protein CASSYSAGTGKHYEQYF.

The chain recombines TRBV30 with TRBJ1-3, with a weak D call TRBD1 (5 bases). The V end was cut by 3 bases, the J end by 7 bases, with 13 bases between. CDR1 and CDR2 from the germline V gene are GTSNPN and SVGIG (reference sequence). The CDR3 is made up of 13 amino acids. The DNA for the CDR3 is TGTGCCTGGAGAGCAGGGCCGGGGAACACCATATATTTT. Translated, it gives CAWRAGPGNTIYF. The whole variable domain, filled in from reference TRBV30 and TRBJ1-3, reads SQTIHQWPATLVQPVGSPLSLECTVEGTSNPNLYWYRQAAGRGLQLLFYSVGIGQISSEVPQNLSASRPQDRQFILSSKKLLLSDSGFYLCAWRAGPGNTIYFGEGSWLTVV.

The rearrangement links TRBV3-1 (or the pseudogene TRBV3-2) to TRBJ2-7; TRBD2 matches 10 bases. CDR3 size: 18 residues. Germline assignment: CDR1 LGHDT and CDR2 YNNKEL (reference sequence). V lost 4 bases to trimming and J lost 4 bases; unmatched junction nucleotides: 16. CDR3 in amino acids: CASSPSLAGPGLGYEQYF. DNA of the CDR3: TGTGCCAGCAGCCCATCACTAGCGGGGCCAGGACTAGGGTACGAGCAGTACTTC.

The chain joins TRBV2 to TRBJ2-1, with 12 bases identical to TRBD2. Germline-derived CDR1 and CDR2 are SNHLY and FYNNEI. Losses at the gene ends were 8 bases for V and 8 bases for J; bases not matched to a gene: 7. The CDR3 length is 14 residues. The CDR3 sequence is CASGLAGQYDEQFF. The CDR3 DNA sequence: TGTGCCAGCGGACTAGCGGGGCAGTACGATGAGCAGTTCTTC. Using reference TRBV2 and TRBJ2-1 for the parts outside the CDR3, the full variable domain is EPEVTQTPSHQVTQMGQEVILRCVPISNHLYFYWYRQILGQKVEFLVSFYNNEISEKSEIFDDQFSVERPDGSNFTLKIRSTKLEDSAMYFCASGLAGQYDEQFFGPGTRLTVL.

The CDR3 DNA sequence: TGTGCCAGCTCATATAATTCGCAGTGGAGCCAGTACTTC. Protein product: CASSYNSQWSQYF. V usage is TRBV18 and J usage is TRBJ2-5; D ambiguous. Germline values: CDR1 KGHSH, CDR2 LQKENI. The CDR3 is 13 residues long. Trimming took 5 bases from V and 10 from J, leaving 17 bases between them.